Below, 7 T cell receptor beta chains from the same sample are listed, as sequenced in a study of vaccination effects on CD4 cells after COVID-19. These receptors' antigens are unknown. Before sequencing took place, the ViraFEST assay used viral peptide pools to expand antigen-specific CD4+ T cells. With about 9 days of culture completed, CD4+ T cells were isolated. Participants got two doses of BNT162b2 or mRNA-1273 vaccine. Sequencing was performed with immunoSEQ multiplex PCR; in TCRdb, only in-frame clones are kept and a portion is missing. The data hold roughly 71,000 clones, with approximately 76% observed a single time. Sequenced here: CD4+ T cells from PBMCs cultured with HCoV-OC43 spike peptides, sampled after COVID-19 vaccination. The subset denotes: HCoV-OC43 spike overlapping peptide pool stimulation. The receptors shown here come from a human donor who received a COVID-19 vaccine.

The chain is built from TRBV14 and TRBJ2-2, with 9 nucleotides matching TRBD1. Germline trimming cut 4 bases from V and 2 bases from J; bases unmatched to any gene: 5. Germline V CDR1 and CDR2: SGHDN, FVKESK. This CDR3 region has 16 residues. For the CDR3, the DNA is TGTGCCAGCAGCCCGGACAGGGGCCAAAACACCGGGGAGCTGTTTTTT. It yields the protein CASSPDRGQNTGELFF.

Comment on this clone: Other DNA sequences in this specimen translate into the identical CDR3. The gene calls are TRBV9 and TRBJ1-3; D is unresolved. CDR1 and CDR2 (germline): SGDLS, YYNGEE. V lost 2 bases, J lost 0 bases, and 6 bases lay in between. The CDR3 runs to 14 residues. Here the CDR3 DNA reads TGTGCCAGCAGCGTTGACGGCTCTGGAAACACCATATATTTT. It encodes CASSVDGSGNTIYF. The whole variable domain, remainder taken from reference TRBV9 and TRBJ1-3, is DSGVTQTPKHLITATGQRVTLRCSPRSGDLSVYWYQQSLDQGLQFLIQYYNGEERAKGNILERFSAQQFPDLHSELNLSSLELGDSALYFCASSVDGSGNTIYFGEGSWLTVV.

V usage is TRBV20-1 and J usage is TRBJ2-1; D remains ambiguous. This CDR3 is built from 11 residues. Germline CDR1 reads DFQATT; CDR2 reads SNEGSKA (reference sequence). V was trimmed by 0 bases and J by 9 bases, leaving 6 bases between them. CDR3 residues: CSARELTEQFF. In DNA, the CDR3 is TGCAGTGCTAGAGAACTAACTGAGCAGTTCTTC.

The rearrangement uses TRBV4-3 and TRBJ1-6; no clear D gene. CDR1 is LGHNA, CDR2 YSLEER, per germline. Trimming removed 1 base at V and 7 bases at J, with 11 bases between. The length of the CDR3 is 15 residues. The CDR3 loop reads CASSQGAVPNSPLHF. In DNA, the CDR3 is TGCGCCAGCAGCCAAGGGGCCGTTCCCAATTCACCCCTCCACTTT.

This clone came up a few times. V is TRBV9 and J is TRBJ2-2; D is undetermined. The CDR3 is 16 amino acids. CDR1 and CDR2 (germline): SGDLS, YYNGEE. Trimming stripped 0 bases from V and 0 bases from J, with 9 bases between. CDR3 in amino acids: CASSVDPGPNTGELFF. CDR3 coding DNA: TGTGCCAGCAGCGTAGATCCCGGCCCGAACACCGGGGAGCTGTTTTTT.

This clone appeared a few times. The chain couples TRBV5-1 to TRBJ1-2, with D possibly being TRBD1 (6 bases). This CDR3 contains 14 residues. Germline CDR1 SGHRS, CDR2 YFSETQ. Trimming removed 4 bases from V and 7 bases from J, with 17 bases in between. This CDR3 reads CASSPKGGRGGYTF. The CDR3 DNA sequence: TGCGCCAGCAGCCCTAAAGGGGGTCGGGGTGGCTACACCTTC.

The chain couples TRBV6-5 to TRBJ2-5, with TRBD2 matching over 8 bases. J gave up 4 bases and V 0 bases, and 7 bases lay outside the gene matches. Germline V gene lookup returns CDR1 MNHEY and CDR2 SVGAGI. CDR3 length: 16 amino acids. The CDR3 loop is CASSYSYGGAPETQYF. The CDR3 DNA reads as TGTGCCAGCAGTTACTCGTACGGGGGGGCCCCAGAGACCCAGTACTTC.